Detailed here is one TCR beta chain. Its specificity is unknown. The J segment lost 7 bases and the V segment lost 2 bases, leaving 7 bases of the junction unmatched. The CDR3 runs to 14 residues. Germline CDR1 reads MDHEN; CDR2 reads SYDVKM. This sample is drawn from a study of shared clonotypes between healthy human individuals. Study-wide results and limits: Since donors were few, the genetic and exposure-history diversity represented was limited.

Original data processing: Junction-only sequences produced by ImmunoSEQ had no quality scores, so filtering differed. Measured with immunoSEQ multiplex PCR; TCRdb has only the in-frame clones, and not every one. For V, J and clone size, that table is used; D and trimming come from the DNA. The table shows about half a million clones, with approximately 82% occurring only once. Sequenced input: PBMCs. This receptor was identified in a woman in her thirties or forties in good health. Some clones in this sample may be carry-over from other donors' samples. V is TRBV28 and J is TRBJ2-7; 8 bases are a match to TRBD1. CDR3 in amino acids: CASSLGQGSREQYF. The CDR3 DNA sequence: TGTGCCAGCAGTTTAGGACAGGGCTCTAGGGAGCAGTACTTC.